This T cell receptor (beta chain) comes out of a study of blood T cells in healthy people across ages (dated by TCRdb to the mid-2010s). Regarding the study in general: In model experiments, template switching captured roughly one uniquely barcoded TCR beta cDNA molecule for every two T cells. The study analyzed two additional independent replicas of 1 million unique cDNA reads from the same blood draw for two donors, one aged 18 to 30 and one aged 80 or older. To avoid experimental bias, donors of different ages were spread randomly across the sequencing lanes. To track age-related changes in TCR beta repertoire diversity, the study relied on deep sequencing normalized with unique cDNA molecular identifiers. The donors were divided into four age groups: young (average around 16 years), middle-aged (roughly 42), aged (about 60) and long-lived (more than 75). What the work shows at the level of the full study, not this receptor alone: The percentage of naive T cells measured by flow cytometry correlated strongly with observed TCR beta diversity. Because the CMV infection status of the donors was unknown, age-related changes in expanded clonotypes may potentially have been confounded. Conclusive comparison of naive and antigen-experienced compartments was prevented by the profiling of bulk unsorted PBMCs. As age increased, observed TCR beta diversity per million T cells dropped in a roughly linear way, and a significant reduction was already evident by age roughly 40. Estimates of total diversity based on one million sequenced T cells were regarded as lower bounds and as underestimates. Compared with the aged group, the long-lived group had more naive CD4+ T cells, fewer expanded clones and increased TCR diversity, a pattern suggesting age selection.

Systemically healthy Caucasian individuals from Russia, approximately 39 in total and aged roughly 6 to 100 years, were included as donors. Roughly 10 milliliters of peripheral blood were drawn from each donor into EDTA-treated Vacutainer tubes. Ficoll-Paque density-gradient centrifugation was used to isolate PBMCs, with at least 6 million per sample. Trizol reagent was used to extract total RNA from the PBMCs, yielding at least 5 micrograms per sample. For every donor, an aliquot of PBMCs went through flow cytometry to measure the percentages of naive CD45RAhigh/CD27high T cells. For this clonotype: It has no known antigen specificity. No per-base quality is available; no much larger clone lies one base away.

The receptor library was made with 5' RACE. Sequencing used an Illumina HiSeq 2500. A second 7 to 11 cycle PCR used a sample-barcoded 5' primer and a J-beta primer mix. A unique molecular identifier was introduced onto each TCR beta cDNA molecule by a template-switch 5' adaptor carrying 12 random nucleotides. Each sample yielded at least 2.5 million CDR3-containing paired-end reads. All of the RNA was converted into first-strand cDNA using the Mint cDNA synthesis kit, with a TRBC-specific oligonucleotide serving as the primer. Following uracil-DNA glycosylase treatment, a first 18-cycle PCR with universal primers M1SS and BC2_uni_R was performed on all cDNA. The authors processed their data as follows. Each sample was normalized by randomly selecting 1 million high-quality reads, each carrying a distinct molecular identifier. Instead of being binned into consensus sequences, reads with shared molecular identifiers were discarded. MiTCR, run with a Q25 quality threshold and the strictest error-elimination algorithm, handled CDR3 identification, clonotype clustering and error correction. A nonparametric unseen species model with Euler transformation was used to estimate a lower bound on total TCR beta diversity. The public sequencing data were trimmed at Q25 with fastp and processed into clonotypes with MiXCR by TCRdb, which kept only in-frame beta chains. Merged by CDR3 protein, the rows form single entries marked with the most common genes and DNA. None of the V and J calls come from the authors' own analysis; TCRdb made them. This sample comprises over 600,000 distinct CDR3 sequences, around 21% of them detected only once. The ten largest clones capture 3.5% to 4% of the sample.

The clonotype originates from a man between 65 and 85 years old in good health. Specimen: blood.

The DNA reads TGTGCCAGCAGCCTGACAGGGGACATTCAGTACTTC. This sequence encodes CASSLTGDIQYF. The V and J segments used are TRBV28 and TRBJ2-4; TRBD1 lines up with 8 middle nucleotides. CDR1 and CDR2 (MDHEN, SYDVKM) derive from the germline V gene. V and J are trimmed by 6 bases and 8 bases, and the gene matches miss 3 bases of the junction. The CDR3, from cysteine to phenylalanine, totals 12 residues. The CDR3 DNA has 36 bases and is translated from base 1.